This T cell receptor beta chain is drawn from a study of T cell responses to AZD1222 COVID-19 vaccine. Concerning this clone: Its antigen remains unknown. Sequence at one end of the junction differs from germline and may be a read error.

Study conclusions and caveats: It was only six AZD1222 recipients who were seropositive at baseline.

The germline V gene has CDR1 LNHDA and CDR2 SQIVND (reference sequence). There are 11 residues in the CDR3. The repertoire was sequenced with immunoSEQ multiplex PCR; TCRdb's copy has only in-frame clones and lacks some. This table has roughly 200,000 clones, 88% appearing once. V and J are TRBV19 and TRBJ2-5; 7 nucleotides agree with TRBD1. The clonotype comes from an adult in good health. The sample consisted of peripheral blood, taken on day 0 of AZD1222 vaccination. The CDR3 spells CASSRQGEVNF. Here the CDR3 DNA reads TGTGCCAGTAGTCGACAGGGAGAAGTAAACTTC.